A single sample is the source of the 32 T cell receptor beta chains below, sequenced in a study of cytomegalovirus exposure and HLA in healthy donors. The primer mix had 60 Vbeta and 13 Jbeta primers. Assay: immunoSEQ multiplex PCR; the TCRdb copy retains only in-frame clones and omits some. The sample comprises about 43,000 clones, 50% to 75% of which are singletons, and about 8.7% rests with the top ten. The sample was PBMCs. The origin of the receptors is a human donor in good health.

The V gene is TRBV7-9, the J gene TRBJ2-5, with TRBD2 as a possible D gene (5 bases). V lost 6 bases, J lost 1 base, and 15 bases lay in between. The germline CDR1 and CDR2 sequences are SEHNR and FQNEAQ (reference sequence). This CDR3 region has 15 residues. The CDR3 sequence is CASRREGAIQETQYF. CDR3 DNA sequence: TGTGCCAGCAGGCGAGAGGGAGCGATCCAAGAGACCCAGTACTTC.

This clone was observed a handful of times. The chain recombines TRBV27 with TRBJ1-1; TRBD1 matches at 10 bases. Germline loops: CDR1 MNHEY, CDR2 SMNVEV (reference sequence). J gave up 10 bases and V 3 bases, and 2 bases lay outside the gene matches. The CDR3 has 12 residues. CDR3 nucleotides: TGTGCCAGCAGTTTCGACAGGGGGCGAGCTTTCTTT. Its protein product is CASSFDRGRAFF.

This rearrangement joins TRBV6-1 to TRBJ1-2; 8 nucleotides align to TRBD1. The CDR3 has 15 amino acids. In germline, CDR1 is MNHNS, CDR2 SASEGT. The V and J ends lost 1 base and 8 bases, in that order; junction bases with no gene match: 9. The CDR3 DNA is TGTGCCAGCAGTGAAGTTGCAGGGGGCTCTCGGGGCTACACCTTC. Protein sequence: CASSEVAGGSRGYTF.

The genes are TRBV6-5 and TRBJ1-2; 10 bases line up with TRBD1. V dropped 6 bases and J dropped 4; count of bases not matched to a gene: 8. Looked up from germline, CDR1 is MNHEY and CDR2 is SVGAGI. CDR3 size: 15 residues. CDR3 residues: CASSPGQGDGYGYTF. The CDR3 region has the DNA TGTGCCAGCAGCCCCGGACAGGGGGACGGCTATGGCTACACCTTC.

CDR3 sequence: CASSQGTGFRSSGNTIYF. CDR3 bases: TGCGCCAGCAGCCAAGGGACAGGTTTCAGATCCTCTGGAAACACCATATATTTT. The chain recombines TRBV5-1 with TRBJ1-3; 8 bases match TRBD1. The CDR3 covers 18 residues. In germline, CDR1 is SGHRS, CDR2 YFSETQ. The V and J ends lost 4 bases and 0 bases, in that order; junction bases with no gene match: 12.

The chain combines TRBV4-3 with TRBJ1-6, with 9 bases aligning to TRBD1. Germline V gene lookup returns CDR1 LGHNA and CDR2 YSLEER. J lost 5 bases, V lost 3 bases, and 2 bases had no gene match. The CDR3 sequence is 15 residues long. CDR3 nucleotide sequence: TGCGCCAGCAGCCACAGGACAGGGGATAATTCACCCCTCCACTTT. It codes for CASSHRTGDNSPLHF.

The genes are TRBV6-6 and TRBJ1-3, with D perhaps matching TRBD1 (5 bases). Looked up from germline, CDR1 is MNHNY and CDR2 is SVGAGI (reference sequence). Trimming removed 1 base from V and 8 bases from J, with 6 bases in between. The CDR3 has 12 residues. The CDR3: CASSYLGDTIYF. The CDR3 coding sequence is TGTGCCAGCAGTTACTTAGGGGACACCATATATTTT.

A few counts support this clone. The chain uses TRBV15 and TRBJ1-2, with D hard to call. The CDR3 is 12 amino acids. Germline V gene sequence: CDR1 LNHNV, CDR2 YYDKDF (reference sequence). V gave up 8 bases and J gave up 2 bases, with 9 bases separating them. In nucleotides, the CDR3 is TGTGCCACCTCGGGGAGGAACTATGGCTACACCTTC. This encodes CATSGRNYGYTF.

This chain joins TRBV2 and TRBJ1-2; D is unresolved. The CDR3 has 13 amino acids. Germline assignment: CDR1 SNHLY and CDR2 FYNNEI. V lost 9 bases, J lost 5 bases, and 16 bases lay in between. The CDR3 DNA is TGTGCCAGTCTGATTCGGGGTCAGTATGGCTACACCTTC. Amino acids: CASLIRGQYGYTF.

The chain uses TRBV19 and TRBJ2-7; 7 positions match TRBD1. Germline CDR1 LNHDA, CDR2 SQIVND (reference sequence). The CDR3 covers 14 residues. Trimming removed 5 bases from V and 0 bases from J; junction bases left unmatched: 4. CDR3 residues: CASSWDRDSYEQYF. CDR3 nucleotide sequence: TGTGCCAGTAGTTGGGACAGAGACTCCTACGAGCAGTACTTC.

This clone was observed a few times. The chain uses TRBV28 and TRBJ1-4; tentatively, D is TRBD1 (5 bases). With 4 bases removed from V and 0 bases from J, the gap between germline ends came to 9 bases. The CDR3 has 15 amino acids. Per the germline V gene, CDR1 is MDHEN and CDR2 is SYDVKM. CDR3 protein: CASSSDRATNEKLFF. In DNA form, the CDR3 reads TGTGCCAGCAGTTCAGACAGAGCAACTAATGAAAAACTGTTTTTT.

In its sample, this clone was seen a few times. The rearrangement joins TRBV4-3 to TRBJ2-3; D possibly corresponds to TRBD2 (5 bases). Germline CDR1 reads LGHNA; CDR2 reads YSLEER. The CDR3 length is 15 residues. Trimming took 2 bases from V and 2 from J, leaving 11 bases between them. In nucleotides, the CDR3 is TGCGCCAGCAGCCAATCGCGGCTAGCCACAGATACGCAGTATTTT. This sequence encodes CASSQSRLATDTQYF.

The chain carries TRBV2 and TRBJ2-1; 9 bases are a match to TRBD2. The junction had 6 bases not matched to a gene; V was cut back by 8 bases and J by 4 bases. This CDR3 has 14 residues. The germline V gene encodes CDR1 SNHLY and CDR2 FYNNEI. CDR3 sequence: CASGGTSGYNEQFF. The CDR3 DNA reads TGTGCCAGCGGCGGTACTAGCGGGTACAATGAGCAGTTCTTC.

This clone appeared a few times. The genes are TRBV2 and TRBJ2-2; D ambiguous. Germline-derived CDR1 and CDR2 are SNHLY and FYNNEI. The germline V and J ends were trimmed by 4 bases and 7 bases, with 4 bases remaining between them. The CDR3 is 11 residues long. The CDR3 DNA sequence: TGTGCCAGCAGTGTACTCGGGGAGCTGTTTTTT. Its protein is CASSVLGELFF.

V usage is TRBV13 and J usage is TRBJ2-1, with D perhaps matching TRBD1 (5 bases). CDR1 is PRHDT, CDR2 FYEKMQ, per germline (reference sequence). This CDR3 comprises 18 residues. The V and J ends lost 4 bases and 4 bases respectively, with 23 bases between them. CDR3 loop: CASSSPIRQKNFYNEQFF. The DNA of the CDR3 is TGTGCCAGCAGCTCCCCGATTCGACAGAAAAACTTTTACAATGAGCAGTTCTTC.

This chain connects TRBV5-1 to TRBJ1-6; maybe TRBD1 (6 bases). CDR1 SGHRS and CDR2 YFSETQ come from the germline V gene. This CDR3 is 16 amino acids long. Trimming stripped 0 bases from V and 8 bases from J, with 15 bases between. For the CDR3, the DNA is TGCGCCAGCAGCTTGGAGTTGGAGACAGGCTATTCACCCCTCCACTTT. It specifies CASSLELETGYSPLHF.

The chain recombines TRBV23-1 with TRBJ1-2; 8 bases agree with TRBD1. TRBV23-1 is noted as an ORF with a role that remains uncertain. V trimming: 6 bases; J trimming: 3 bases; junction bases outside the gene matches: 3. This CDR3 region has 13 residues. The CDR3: CASSPDRDYGYTF. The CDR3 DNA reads TGCGCCAGCAGCCCGGACAGGGACTATGGCTACACCTTC.

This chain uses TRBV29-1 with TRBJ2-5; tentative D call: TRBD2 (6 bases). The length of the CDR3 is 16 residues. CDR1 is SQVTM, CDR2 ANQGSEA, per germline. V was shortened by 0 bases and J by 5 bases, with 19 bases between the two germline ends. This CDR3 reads CSVEENTGTYRETQYF. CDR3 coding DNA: TGCAGCGTTGAAGAAAACACCGGGACTTATAGGGAGACCCAGTACTTC.

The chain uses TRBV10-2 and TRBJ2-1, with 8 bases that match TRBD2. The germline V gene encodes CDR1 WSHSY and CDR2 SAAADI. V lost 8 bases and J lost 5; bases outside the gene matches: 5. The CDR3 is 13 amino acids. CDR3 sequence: CASRAGGHNEQFF. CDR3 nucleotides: TGCGCCAGCCGGGCGGGGGGTCACAATGAGCAGTTCTTC.

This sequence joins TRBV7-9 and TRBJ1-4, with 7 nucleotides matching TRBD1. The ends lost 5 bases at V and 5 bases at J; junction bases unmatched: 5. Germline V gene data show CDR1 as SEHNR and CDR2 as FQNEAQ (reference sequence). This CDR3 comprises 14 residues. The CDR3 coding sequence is TGTGCCAGCAGCGCGGGACAGCGAAATGAAAAACTGTTTTTT. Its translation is CASSAGQRNEKLFF.

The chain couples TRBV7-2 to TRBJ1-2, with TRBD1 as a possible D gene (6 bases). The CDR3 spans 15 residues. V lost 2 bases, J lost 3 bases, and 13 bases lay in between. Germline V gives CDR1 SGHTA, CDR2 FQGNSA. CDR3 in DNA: TGTGCCAGCAGCTTACGGGGGGGCTCTGACTATGGCTACACCTTC. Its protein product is CASSLRGGSDYGYTF.

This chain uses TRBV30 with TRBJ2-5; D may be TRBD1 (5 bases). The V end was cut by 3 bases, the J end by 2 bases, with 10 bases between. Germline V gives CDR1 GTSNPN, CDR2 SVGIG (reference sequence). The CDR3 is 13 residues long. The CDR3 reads CAWRPDKQETQYF. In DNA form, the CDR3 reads TGTGCCTGGAGACCGGACAAACAAGAGACCCAGTACTTC.

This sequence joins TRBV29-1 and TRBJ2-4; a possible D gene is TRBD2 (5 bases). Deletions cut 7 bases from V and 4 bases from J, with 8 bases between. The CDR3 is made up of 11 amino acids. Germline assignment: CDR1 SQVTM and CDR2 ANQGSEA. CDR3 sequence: CSGGEKNIQYF. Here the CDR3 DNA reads TGCAGCGGGGGAGAGAAAAACATTCAGTACTTC.

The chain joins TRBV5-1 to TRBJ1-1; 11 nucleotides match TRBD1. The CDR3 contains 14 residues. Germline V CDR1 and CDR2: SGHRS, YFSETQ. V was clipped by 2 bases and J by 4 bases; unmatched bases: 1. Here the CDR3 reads CASSFGTGGTEAFF. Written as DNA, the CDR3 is TGCGCCAGCAGCTTTGGGACAGGGGGCACTGAAGCTTTCTTT.

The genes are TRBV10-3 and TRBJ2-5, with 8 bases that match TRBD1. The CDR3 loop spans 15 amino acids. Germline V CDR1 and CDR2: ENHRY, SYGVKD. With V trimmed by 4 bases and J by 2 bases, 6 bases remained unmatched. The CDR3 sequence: CAISVTGTGQETQYF. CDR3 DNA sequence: TGTGCCATCAGTGTTACCGGGACAGGTCAAGAGACCCAGTACTTC.

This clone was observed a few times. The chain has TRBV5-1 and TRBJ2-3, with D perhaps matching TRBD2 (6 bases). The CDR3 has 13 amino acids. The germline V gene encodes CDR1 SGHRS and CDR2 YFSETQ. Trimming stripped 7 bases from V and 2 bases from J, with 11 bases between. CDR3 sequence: CASRLDLTDTQYF. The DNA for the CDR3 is TGCGCCAGCCGACTAGACCTCACAGATACGCAGTATTTT.

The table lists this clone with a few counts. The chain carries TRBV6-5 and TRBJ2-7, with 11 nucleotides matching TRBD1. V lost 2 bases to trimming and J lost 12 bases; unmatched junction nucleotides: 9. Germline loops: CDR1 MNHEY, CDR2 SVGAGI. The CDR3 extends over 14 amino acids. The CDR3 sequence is CASSYGIRTGGLYF. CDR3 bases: TGTGCCAGCAGTTACGGTATCCGGACAGGGGGCCTGTACTTC.

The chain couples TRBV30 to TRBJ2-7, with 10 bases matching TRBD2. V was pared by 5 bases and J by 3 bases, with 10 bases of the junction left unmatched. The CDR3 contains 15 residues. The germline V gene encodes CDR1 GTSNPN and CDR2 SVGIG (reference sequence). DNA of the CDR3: TGTGCCTGGCAGCCCTCCGGGACTAGCGTCTACGAGCAGTACTTC. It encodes CAWQPSGTSVYEQYF.

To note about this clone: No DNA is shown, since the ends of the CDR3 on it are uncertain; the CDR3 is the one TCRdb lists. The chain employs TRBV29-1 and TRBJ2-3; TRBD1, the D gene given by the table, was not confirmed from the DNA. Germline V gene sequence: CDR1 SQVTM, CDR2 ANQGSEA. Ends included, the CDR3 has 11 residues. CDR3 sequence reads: CSVGDGTGGDF.

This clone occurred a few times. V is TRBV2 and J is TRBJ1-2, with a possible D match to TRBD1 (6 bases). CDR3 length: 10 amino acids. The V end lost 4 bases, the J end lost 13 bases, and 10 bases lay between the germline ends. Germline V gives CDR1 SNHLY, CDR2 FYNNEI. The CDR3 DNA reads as TGTGCCAGCAGTGGGGGGCAGCCCACCTTC. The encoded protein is CASSGGQPTF.

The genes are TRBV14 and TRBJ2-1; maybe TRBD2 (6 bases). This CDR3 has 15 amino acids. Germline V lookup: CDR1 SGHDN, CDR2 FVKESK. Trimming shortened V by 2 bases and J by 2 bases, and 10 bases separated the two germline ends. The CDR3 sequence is CASSQYGGTYNEQFF. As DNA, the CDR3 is TGTGCCAGCAGCCAATACGGGGGTACCTACAATGAGCAGTTCTTC.

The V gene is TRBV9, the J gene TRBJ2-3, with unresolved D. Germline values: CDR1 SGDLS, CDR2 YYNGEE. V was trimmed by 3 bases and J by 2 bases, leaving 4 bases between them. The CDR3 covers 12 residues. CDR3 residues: CASSGYTDTQYF. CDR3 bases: TGTGCCAGCAGCGGTTACACAGATACGCAGTATTTT.